The source of this T cell receptor (beta chain) is a study of T cell responses to AZD1222 COVID-19 vaccine. General observations from the study: An increase in Spike-specific TCR breadth and depth was observed after two AZD1222 doses. In all cases, repertoires were sampled only after the peak T cell response.

The ends were cut back, 7 bases at V and 4 bases at J, with 8 bases in the middle. This CDR3 region has 11 residues. CDR1 is SQVTM and CDR2 is ANQGSEA in the germline V gene. Comment on this clone: Its antigen is currently unknown.

Using immunoSEQ multiplex PCR, the repertoire was profiled, and TCRdb retains in-frame clones only, with some absent. The profile shows 130,000 or so clones, more than 85% of them singletons. This chain connects TRBV29-1 to TRBJ1-3; D remains ambiguous. The receptor comes from an adult in good health. Sequencing was performed on peripheral blood, taken on day 0 of AZD1222 vaccination. The CDR3 sequence: CSGAGGNTIYF. DNA for the CDR3: TGCAGCGGCGCTGGGGGAAACACCATATATTTT.